The 30 T cell receptor beta chains below all came from one sample that was sequenced in a study of T cell responses to AZD1222 COVID-19 vaccine. TCRdb's copy holds only in-frame clones and misses some; the assay was immunoSEQ multiplex PCR. The data show about 140,000 clones, just under 95% seen once. This specimen was peripheral blood, taken on day 0 of AZD1222 vaccination. The receptors come from an adult in good health.

The chain employs TRBV7-9 and TRBJ2-2, with D perhaps TRBD1 (5 bases). Per the germline V gene, CDR1 is SEHNR and CDR2 is FQNEAQ (reference sequence). The V gene lost 0 bases and the J gene lost 5 bases, with 10 bases spanning the gap. CDR3 length equals 15 residues. The CDR3 protein is CASSLALRGTGELFF. As DNA, the CDR3 is TGTGCCAGCAGCTTAGCGCTTAGGGGTACCGGGGAGCTGTTTTTT.

The rearrangement uses TRBV18 and TRBJ2-1; 7 bases match TRBD1. CDR1 KGHSH and CDR2 LQKENI come from the germline V gene. The length of the CDR3 is 13 residues. V lost 4 bases, J lost 8 bases, and 5 bases stayed unmatched. CDR3 sequence: CASSHGTVYEQFF. DNA for the CDR3: TGTGCCAGCTCACACGGGACAGTTTATGAGCAGTTCTTC.

CDR3 sequence: CATSDSVKAEETQYF. The DNA of the CDR3 is TGTGCCACCAGTGATTCCGTAAAAGCGGAAGAGACCCAGTACTTC. This chain connects TRBV24-1 to TRBJ2-5; D possibly corresponds to TRBD2 (5 bases). V shed 2 bases and J shed 3 bases, with 12 bases lying between them. Germline V gives CDR1 KGHDR, CDR2 SFDVKD. The CDR3 runs to 15 residues.

The J gene is TRBJ1-4, the V gene TRBV4-2; D not resolved. This CDR3 spans 15 amino acids. Trimming removed 0 bases at V and 5 bases at J, with 10 bases between. CDR1 is LGHNA and CDR2 is YNFKEQ in the germline V gene. CDR3 in DNA: TGTGCCAGCAGCCAAGATGAGAAGGGAAATGAAAAACTGTTTTTT. Its translation: CASSQDEKGNEKLFF.

J is TRBJ2-2 and V is TRBV9, with D unresolved. Trimming left V 8 bases short and J 6 bases short, with 11 bases between. This CDR3 has 12 amino acids. Germline loops: CDR1 SGDLS, CDR2 YYNGEE. The CDR3 here is CASALPPGELFF. As DNA, the CDR3 is TGTGCCAGTGCGCTCCCCCCCGGGGAGCTGTTTTTT.

Notes on this clone: A junction boundary mismatches the germline segment, possibly from a read error. The rearrangement links TRBV5-6 to TRBJ1-1; D gene uncertain. Germline V CDR1 and CDR2: SGHDT, YYEEEE. The CDR3 covers 13 residues. CDR3 amino acids: CASSLGSNPEAFF. Written as DNA, the CDR3 is TGTGCCAGCAGCTTGGGGTCGAACCCTGAAGCTTTCTTT.

The rearrangement uses TRBV19 and TRBJ2-7, with 8 bases identical to TRBD2. The germline CDR1 and CDR2 sequences are LNHDA and SQIVND (reference sequence). V dropped 3 bases and J dropped 5; count of bases not matched to a gene: 12. CDR3 length: 16 residues. The CDR3 loop is CASSIFGGAGVNEQYF. In DNA, the CDR3 is TGTGCCAGTAGTATCTTTGGGGGAGCGGGAGTCAACGAGCAGTACTTC.

V is TRBV12-5 and J is TRBJ2-1, with D uncertain. Trimming left V 6 bases short and J 5 bases short, with 11 bases between. Per germline, CDR1 LGHNT and CDR2 FRNRAP. This CDR3 has 13 residues. For the CDR3, the DNA is TGTGCTAGTGGAACTCCATTAGACAATGAGCAGTTCTTC. Translation: CASGTPLDNEQFF.

J is TRBJ2-3 and V is TRBV10-2; possibly TRBD2 for D (6 bases). Trimming stripped 0 bases from V and 0 bases from J, with 16 bases between. The germline gives CDR1 WSHSY, CDR2 SAAADI. CDR3 length equals 18 residues. The DNA of the CDR3 is TGCGCCAGCAGTGAGTCCTCGTACCGGGGGAGGAGCACAGATACGCAGTATTTT. Translating gives CASSESSYRGRSTDTQYF.

The J gene is TRBJ2-5, the V gene TRBV7-2, with D perhaps matching TRBD1 (6 bases). CDR3 size: 16 residues. Per the germline V gene, CDR1 is SGHTA and CDR2 is FQGNSA. V was trimmed by 4 bases and J by 1 base, leaving 16 bases between them. The CDR3 DNA reads as TGTGCCAGCAGCTCGGCGGTTGGCAGGGGCCAAGAGACCCAGTACTTC. The encoded protein is CASSSAVGRGQETQYF. Drawing the rest from reference TRBV7-2 and TRBJ2-5, the complete variable domain is GAGVSQSPSNKVTEKGKDVELRCDPISGHTALYWYRQSLGQGLEFLIYFQGNSAPDKSGLPSDRFSAERTGGSVSTLTIQRTQQEDSAVYLCASSSAVGRGQETQYFGPGTRLLVL.

This clone turned up a few times. The chain employs TRBV9 and TRBJ2-2; possible D gene TRBD2, 6 bases. Germline CDR1 and CDR2: SGDLS and YYNGEE. The CDR3 spans 14 residues. V lost 7 bases and J lost 3, with 13 bases in between. The CDR3 DNA follows: TGTGCCAGCTCCCGGGAGTGGTACACCGGGGAGCTGTTTTTT. Its protein product is CASSREWYTGELFF.

J is TRBJ1-3 and V is TRBV18, with 7 bases that match TRBD1. Germline trimming cut 6 bases from V and 2 bases from J; bases unmatched to any gene: 4. The germline gives CDR1 KGHSH, CDR2 LQKENI. The CDR3 totals 14 residues. The CDR3 DNA is TGTGCCAGCTCCTTTGGACAGGCTGGAAACACCATATATTTT. Amino acid sequence: CASSFGQAGNTIYF.

The chain uses TRBV19 and TRBJ1-2; the match to TRBD1 covers 8 bases. The CDR3 has 18 amino acids. V was clipped by 5 bases and J by 8 bases; unmatched bases: 22. The V gene's germline CDR1 is LNHDA and CDR2 SQIVND (reference sequence). CDR3 sequence: CASSRPHPETGAPGGYTF. The CDR3 coding sequence is TGTGCCAGTAGTCGGCCCCACCCGGAGACAGGGGCGCCGGGCGGCTACACCTTC.

CDR3: CASGRQYEQYF. CDR3 bases: TGTGCTAGTGGTCGACAGTACGAGCAGTACTTC. The V gene is TRBV12-5, the J gene TRBJ2-7, with D perhaps TRBD1 (5 bases). Trimming took off 5 bases at V and 4 bases at J, with 6 bases between the two ends. CDR3 size: 11 residues. The V gene's germline CDR1 is LGHNT and CDR2 FRNRAP.

The genes are TRBV30 and TRBJ1-1; D remains unclear. Germline CDR1 reads GTSNPN; CDR2 reads SVGIG (reference sequence). The CDR3 loop spans 10 amino acids. V was cut by 4 bases and J by 9 bases, with 9 bases left in between. CDR3 residues: CAWIPLKAFF. CDR3 DNA: TGTGCCTGGATCCCTCTAAAAGCTTTCTTT. Filled out from reference TRBV30 and TRBJ1-1, the complete variable domain reads SQTIHQWPATLVQPVGSPLSLECTVEGTSNPNLYWYRQAAGRGLQLLFYSVGIGQISSEVPQNLSASRPQDRQFILSSKKLLLSDSGFYLCAWIPLKAFFGQGTRLTVV.

J is TRBJ1-5 and V is TRBV7-2; TRBD1 is a possible D gene (5 bases). This CDR3 has 15 amino acids. CDR1 is SGHTA and CDR2 is FQGNSA in the germline V gene. V was shortened by 4 bases and J by 6 bases, with 16 bases between the two germline ends. The DNA for the CDR3 is TGTGCCAGCAGCTCACAAGACAGATTCGTTCAGCCCCAGCATTTT. Translated: CASSSQDRFVQPQHF.

The chain uses TRBV5-6 and TRBJ1-1; the match to TRBD1 covers 8 bases. The CDR3 spans 14 residues. Germline CDR1 is SGHDT and CDR2 is YYEEEE. V was pared by 0 bases and J by 8 bases, with 6 bases of the junction left unmatched. Here the CDR3 reads CASSLGEWDREAFF. The CDR3 region has the DNA TGTGCCAGCAGCTTGGGCGAGTGGGACAGGGAAGCTTTCTTT.

In its sample, this clone was seen once. The chain joins TRBV5-4 to TRBJ1-1; 9 nucleotides match TRBD1. The CDR3 runs 14 residues. Germline CDR1 SGHNT, CDR2 YYREEE (reference sequence). After removal of 2 bases from V and 3 bases from J, the junction contained 2 bases not matched to a gene. In DNA form, the CDR3 reads TGTGCCAGCAGCTTCGACAGGGGGGACACTGAAGCTTTCTTT. Translation gives CASSFDRGDTEAFF.

The rearrangement links TRBV5-1 to TRBJ1-2, with a tentative D call TRBD1 (6 bases). Trimming shortened V by 3 bases and J by 0 bases, and 15 bases separated the two germline ends. The CDR3 totals 16 residues. In germline, CDR1 is SGHRS, CDR2 YFSETQ. The CDR3 DNA is TGCGCCAGCAGCTCCACCGGGACACCTTCTAACTATGGCTACACCTTC. This sequence encodes CASSSTGTPSNYGYTF.

The chain carries TRBV11-2 and TRBJ2-7; possibly TRBD1 or TRBD2 for D (6 bases each). This CDR3 comprises 15 residues. The V and J ends lost 0 bases and 6 bases respectively, with 15 bases between them. From germline, CDR1 is SGHAT and CDR2 FQNNGV. This chain's CDR3 is CASSLEIYGGGEQYF. CDR3 in DNA: TGTGCCAGCAGCTTAGAGATATACGGGGGCGGCGAGCAGTACTTC.

The V and J genes are TRBV5-5 and TRBJ1-4; D possibly corresponds to TRBD1 (5 bases). Trimming removed 2 bases at V and 8 bases at J, with 16 bases between. CDR1 is SGHKS and CDR2 is YYEKEE in the germline V gene (reference sequence). The CDR3 sequence is 15 residues long. The CDR3 region has the DNA TGTGCCAGCAGCTTCGCGGACATAAAAGGGGAAAAACTGTTTTTT. This translates into CASSFADIKGEKLFF.

The genes are TRBV13 and TRBJ1-2; no reliable D call. The length of the CDR3 is 16 residues. In germline, CDR1 is PRHDT, CDR2 FYEKMQ (reference sequence). Trimming cost V 6 bases and J 2 bases, with 19 bases left between them. The CDR3 coding sequence is TGTGCCAGCAGTCGAAGGTGGAGCCGACCCAACTATGGCTACACCTTC. It encodes CASSRRWSRPNYGYTF.

V usage is TRBV5-1 and J usage is TRBJ2-5; D not certain. V gave up 2 bases and J gave up 2 bases, with 10 bases separating them. The germline CDR1 and CDR2 sequences are SGHRS and YFSETQ. There are 14 residues in the CDR3. CDR3 in DNA: TGCGCCAGCAGCTTACAAGACTCGCAAGAGACCCAGTACTTC. It encodes CASSLQDSQETQYF.

The V call is TRBV11-2, the J call TRBJ2-2; D uncertain. Trimming removed 2 bases at V and 2 bases at J, with 9 bases between. The CDR3 runs to 15 residues. Per the germline V gene, CDR1 is SGHAT and CDR2 is FQNNGV. CDR3 in amino acids: CASSLYGANTGELFF. The CDR3 bases are TGTGCCAGCAGCTTATACGGAGCAAACACCGGGGAGCTGTTTTTT.

The chain employs TRBV28 and TRBJ1-2, with a tentative D call TRBD1 (5 bases). This CDR3 is built from 15 residues. In germline, CDR1 is MDHEN, CDR2 SYDVKM. Trimming left V 6 bases short and J 4 bases short, with 18 bases between. The CDR3 region is CASSPSGTAIYGYTF. The DNA of the CDR3 is TGTGCCAGCAGCCCCTCCGGGACCGCTATCTATGGCTACACCTTC.

V is TRBV25-1 and J is TRBJ2-7; 9 nucleotides match TRBD2. There are 16 residues in the CDR3. V lost 1 base to trimming and J lost 6 bases; unmatched junction nucleotides: 10. Germline CDR1 and CDR2: MGHDK and SYGVNS. The CDR3: CASSELGAGGPLEQYF. The CDR3 nucleotides read TGTGCCAGCAGTGAATTGGGGGCGGGAGGGCCCCTCGAGCAGTACTTC.

CDR3 sequence reads: CASRPFDLRESGEKLFF. The CDR3 DNA sequence: TGTGCCAGCAGACCTTTTGACCTCAGGGAGTCGGGTGAAAAACTGTTTTTT. The rearrangement links TRBV5-6 to TRBJ1-4, with TRBD1 as a possible D gene (5 bases). Germline CDR1 SGHDT, CDR2 YYEEEE. The V end was cut by 5 bases, the J end by 7 bases, with 24 bases between. This CDR3 contains 17 residues.

CDR3 sequence: CASSADTGYGYTF. CDR3 DNA: TGTGCCAGCAGCGCGGACACCGGCTATGGCTACACCTTC. This chain uses TRBV5-4 with TRBJ1-2; weak D call: TRBD1 (5 bases). There are 13 residues in the CDR3. V lost 4 bases and J 4 bases, leaving 11 bases between the germline ends. From germline, CDR1 is SGHNT and CDR2 YYREEE (reference sequence).

The CDR3 loop reads CSVAGQGSEKLFF. CDR3 coding DNA: TGCAGCGTCGCCGGACAGGGGTCTGAAAAACTGTTTTTT. The V and J genes are TRBV29-1 and TRBJ1-4; 9 bases align to TRBD1. Trimming removed 6 bases from V and 7 bases from J; junction bases left unmatched: 6. CDR1 is SQVTM, CDR2 ANQGSEA, per germline. The CDR3 loop spans 13 amino acids. Looking up the rest from reference TRBV29-1 and TRBJ1-4 gives the full variable domain: SAVISQKPSRDICQRGTSLTIQCQVDSQVTMMFWYRQQPGQSLTLIATANQGSEATYESGFVIDKFPISRPNLTFSTLTVSNMSPEDSSIYLCSVAGQGSEKLFFGSGTQLSVL.

The chain uses TRBV5-6 and TRBJ2-6; no reliable D call. From germline, CDR1 is SGHDT and CDR2 YYEEEE. The CDR3 is 17 residues long. V dropped 6 bases and J dropped 0 bases, with 16 bases sitting between them. CDR3 coding DNA: TGTGCCAGCACCCTTAGGAGCTTACTCTCTGGGGCCAACGTCCTGACTTTC. Translated, it gives CASTLRSLLSGANVLTF.